This T cell receptor (beta chain) emerged from a study of shared clonotypes between healthy human individuals. Study-wide results and limits: The study drew on few donors, limiting represented genetic and exposure-history diversity.

Method: immunoSEQ multiplex PCR; TCRdb's copy keeps in-frame clones and lacks some. Among about 530,000 clones listed, roughly 79% were seen once. There were no recent acute infections or vaccinations among the donors, who were healthy HIV-negative adults. A note on this clone: Its matching antigen is unknown.

Germline-derived CDR1 and CDR2 are SGHVS and FQNEAQ. The ends were cut back, 5 bases at V and 6 bases at J, with 13 bases in the middle. CDR3 length equals 13 residues. Material for sequencing was PBMCs. The receptor was isolated from a woman in her thirties or forties in good health. Some clones in this sample may be carry-over from other donors' samples. The V gene is TRBV7-8, the J gene TRBJ1-1; the D gene is possibly TRBD1 (5 bases). The CDR3 DNA is TGTGCCAGCAGCGTGGGACTTGACGCTGAAGCTTTCTTT. This sequence encodes CASSVGLDAEAFF.